The source of this T cell receptor (beta chain) is a study of sequential checkpoint blockade in melanoma. The germline CDR1 and CDR2 sequences are MGHDK and SYGVNS. V shed 4 bases and J shed 2 bases, with 12 bases lying between them. This CDR3 has 15 residues. As for treatment: randomized to nivolumab then ipilimumab (arm A) or the reverse (arm B). None of the patients previously received DNA-damaging chemotherapy. Sorted cells were live CD3+CD8+, lacking CD19 and CD56, from PBMCs. TCRdb's copy holds only in-frame clones and misses some; the assay was immunoSEQ multiplex PCR. The sample has around 18,000 clones, approximately 81% seen once; the top ten hold roughly 35%.

The rearrangement joins TRBV25-1 to TRBJ2-1; maybe TRBD1 (6 bases). The source material was CD8+ T cells sorted from blood (inferred from file names), sampled from a patient given nivolumab and ipilimumab in sequence. The TCR comes from a human donor with melanoma. The CDR3 DNA follows: TGTGCCAGCAGTGTTACAGGGTCAACCTACAATGAGCAGTTCTTC. It specifies CASSVTGSTYNEQFF.